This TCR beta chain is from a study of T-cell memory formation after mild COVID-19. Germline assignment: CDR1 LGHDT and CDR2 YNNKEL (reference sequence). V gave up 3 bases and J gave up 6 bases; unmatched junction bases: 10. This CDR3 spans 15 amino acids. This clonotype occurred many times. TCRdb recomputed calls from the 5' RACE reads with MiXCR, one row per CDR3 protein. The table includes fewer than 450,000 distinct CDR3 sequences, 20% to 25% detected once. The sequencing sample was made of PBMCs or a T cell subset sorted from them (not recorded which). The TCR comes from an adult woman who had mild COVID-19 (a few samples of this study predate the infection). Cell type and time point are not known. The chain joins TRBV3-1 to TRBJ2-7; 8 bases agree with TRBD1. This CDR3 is CASSQGTGPRGEQYF. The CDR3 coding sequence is TGTGCCAGCAGCCAGGGGACAGGACCTCGCGGCGAGCAGTACTTC.